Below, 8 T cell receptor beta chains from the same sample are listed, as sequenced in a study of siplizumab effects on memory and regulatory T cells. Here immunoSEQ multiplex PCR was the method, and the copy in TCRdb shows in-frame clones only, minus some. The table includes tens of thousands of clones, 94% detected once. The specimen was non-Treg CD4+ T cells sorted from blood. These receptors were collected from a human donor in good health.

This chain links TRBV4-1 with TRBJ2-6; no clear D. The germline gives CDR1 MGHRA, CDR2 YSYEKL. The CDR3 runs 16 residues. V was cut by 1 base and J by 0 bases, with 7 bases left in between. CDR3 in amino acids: CASSQAPSSGANVLTF. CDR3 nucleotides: TGCGCCAGCAGCCAAGCCCCAAGCTCTGGGGCCAACGTCCTGACTTTC.

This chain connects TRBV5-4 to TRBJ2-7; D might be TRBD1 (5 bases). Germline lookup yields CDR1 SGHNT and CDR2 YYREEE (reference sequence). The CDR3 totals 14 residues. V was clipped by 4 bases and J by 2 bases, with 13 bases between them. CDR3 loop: CASSLQASAYEQYF. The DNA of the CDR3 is TGTGCCAGCAGCCTACAGGCGTCCGCCTACGAGCAGTACTTC.

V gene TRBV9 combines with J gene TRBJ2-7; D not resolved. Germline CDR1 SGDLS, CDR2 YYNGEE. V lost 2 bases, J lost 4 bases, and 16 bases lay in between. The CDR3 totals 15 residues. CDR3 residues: CASSVSSSSWYEQYF. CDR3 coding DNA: TGTGCCAGCAGCGTTAGCTCCTCGAGCTGGTACGAGCAGTACTTC.

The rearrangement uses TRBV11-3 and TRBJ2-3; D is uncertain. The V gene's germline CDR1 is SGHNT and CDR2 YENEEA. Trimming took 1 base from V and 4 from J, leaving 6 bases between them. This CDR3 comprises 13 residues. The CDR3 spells CASSLGPADTQYF. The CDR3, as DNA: TGTGCCAGCAGCTTAGGGCCGGCAGATACGCAGTATTTT.

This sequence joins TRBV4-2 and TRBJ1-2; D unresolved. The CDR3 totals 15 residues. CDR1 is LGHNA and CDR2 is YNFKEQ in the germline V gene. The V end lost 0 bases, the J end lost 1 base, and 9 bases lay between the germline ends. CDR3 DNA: TGTGCCAGCAGCCAAGATCCGGCAGTTAACTATGGCTACACCTTC. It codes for CASSQDPAVNYGYTF.

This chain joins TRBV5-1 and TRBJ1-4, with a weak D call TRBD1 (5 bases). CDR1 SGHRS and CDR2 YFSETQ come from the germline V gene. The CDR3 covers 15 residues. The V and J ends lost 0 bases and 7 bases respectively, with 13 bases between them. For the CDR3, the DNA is TGCGCCAGCAGCTTGGAAGGGGCAGGCCCTGAAAAACTGTTTTTT. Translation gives CASSLEGAGPEKLFF.

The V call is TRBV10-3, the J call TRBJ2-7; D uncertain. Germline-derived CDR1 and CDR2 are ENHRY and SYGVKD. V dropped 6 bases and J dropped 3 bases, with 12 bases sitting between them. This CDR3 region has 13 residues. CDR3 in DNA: TGTGCCATCAGATCCCTAGAGAACTACGAGCAGTACTTC. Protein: CAIRSLENYEQYF.

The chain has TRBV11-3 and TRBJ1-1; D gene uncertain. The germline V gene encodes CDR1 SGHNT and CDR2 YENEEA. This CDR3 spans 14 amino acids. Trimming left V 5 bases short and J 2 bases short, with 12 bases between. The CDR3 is CASSPLNSNTEAFF. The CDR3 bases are TGTGCCAGCAGCCCTCTCAACAGTAACACTGAAGCTTTCTTT. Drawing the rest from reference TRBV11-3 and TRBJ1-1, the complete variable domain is EAGVVQSPRYKIIEKKQPVAFWCNPISGHNTLYWYLQNLGQGPELLIRYENEEAVDDSQLPKDRFSAERLKGVDSTLKIQPAELGDSAVYLCASSPLNSNTEAFFGQGTRLTVV.